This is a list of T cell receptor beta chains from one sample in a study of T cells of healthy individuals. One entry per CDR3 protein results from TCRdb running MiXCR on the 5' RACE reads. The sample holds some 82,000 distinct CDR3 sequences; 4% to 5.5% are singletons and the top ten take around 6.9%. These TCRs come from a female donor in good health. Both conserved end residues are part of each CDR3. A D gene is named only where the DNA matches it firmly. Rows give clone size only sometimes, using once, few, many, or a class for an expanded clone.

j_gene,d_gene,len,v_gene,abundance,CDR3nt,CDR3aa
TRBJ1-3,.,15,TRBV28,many,TGTGCCAGCAGTTTCGACAGGAGCTCTGGAAACACCATATATTTT,CASSFDRSSGNTIYF
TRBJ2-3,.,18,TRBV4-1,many,TGCGCCAGCAGCCAAGATGCCGGACCTCAGAGCGGGCCAGATACGCAGTATTTT,CASSQDAGPQSGPDTQYF
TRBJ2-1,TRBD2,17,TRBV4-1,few,TGCGCCAGCAGCCAAGATTTTAGCGGGACTTGGATAAATGAGCAGTTCTTC,CASSQDFSGTWINEQFF
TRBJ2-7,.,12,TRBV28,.,TGTGCCAGCAGCACCGGCCCCTACGAGCAGTACTTC,CASSTGPYEQYF
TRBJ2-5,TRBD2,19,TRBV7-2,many,TGTGCCAGCAGCGTGGGACTAGCGGGAGCTCCCCCTATCCAGGAGACCCAGTACTTC,CASSVGLAGAPPIQETQYF
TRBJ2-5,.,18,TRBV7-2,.,TGTGCCAGCAGCTTAGGCTTTGGGGCGGGGAAAGGGGGAGAGACCCAGTACTTC,CASSLGFGAGKGGETQYF
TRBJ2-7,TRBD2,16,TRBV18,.,TGTGCCAGCTCACCTGGGACTAGCGGGGGGAGGAACGAGCAGTACTTC,CASSPGTSGGRNEQYF
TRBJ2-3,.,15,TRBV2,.,TGTGCCAGCAGGCAGGAGCCTCTGGACACAGATACGCAGTATTTT,CASRQEPLDTDTQYF
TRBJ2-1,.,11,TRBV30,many,TGTGCCTGGAGTCCCGACAATGAGCAGTTCTTC,CAWSPDNEQFF
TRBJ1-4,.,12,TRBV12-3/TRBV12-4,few,TGTGCCAGCAGTTCCCGGGGTGAAAAACTGTTTTTT,CASSSRGEKLFF
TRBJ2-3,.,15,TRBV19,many,TGTGCCAGTAGGAGAGGGTACCCCACCACAGATACGCAGTATTTT,CASRRGYPTTDTQYF